This T cell receptor beta chain was found in a study of brain T cells in children with intractable seizures. The germline V and J ends were trimmed by 5 bases and 0 bases, with 17 bases remaining between them. This CDR3 has 17 amino acids. Per germline, CDR1 SGHAT and CDR2 FQNNGV. The sequenced cases were selected for having the highest brain T cell transcript signatures. The data were produced by immunoSEQ multiplex PCR, yet TCRdb's version contains in-frame clones alone and is incomplete. The sample contains around 5,200 clones, about 90% of which appear only once. The receptor's source is a boy younger than two with focal cortical dysplasia and intractable seizures. The sample in question was resected brain tissue, obtained at surgery. This rearrangement joins TRBV11-2 to TRBJ2-4; D might be TRBD2 (6 bases). In DNA form, the CDR3 reads TGTGCCAGCAGCCTAAATTGGGGGGAAGGAGCCAAAAACATTCAGTACTTC. Translating it yields CASSLNWGEGAKNIQYF.